The 4 T cell receptor beta chains in this list originate from one sample, sequenced in a study of T cells in Graves' hyperthyroidism and ophthalmopathy. Amplified regions were TCR beta CDR3 sequences from RNA transcripts. The HTBI primer set was used in a first-round RT-PCR of the TCR CDR3. A single record per CDR3 protein comes from TCRdb applying MiXCR to the multiplex PCR reads. The sample holds 400,000 to 500,000 distinct CDR3 sequences, about 15% seen once. What was sequenced was blood. The source is a woman between 18 and 29 years old with Graves' hyperthyroidism.

As to this clonotype: The CDR3 ends on some other residue instead of the conserved phenylalanine or tryptophan, so this is likely a read error. The CDR3 loop is CASSEGVGVAEAFS. The CDR3 bases are TGTGCCAGCAGTGAAGGGGTGGGGGTGGCTGAAGCTTTCTCT. The chain couples TRBV6-1 to TRBJ1-1; D possibly corresponds to TRBD1 (5 bases). Trimming took off 1 base at V and 6 bases at J, with 12 bases between the two ends. Germline CDR1 MNHNS, CDR2 SASEGT. The CDR3 runs 14 residues.

This clonotype occurred many times. CDR3 sequence reads: CATSDTDRAIYNEQFF. The CDR3 bases are TGTGCCACCAGTGACACCGACAGGGCTATCTACAATGAGCAGTTCTTC. The chain uses TRBV24-1 and TRBJ2-1; 7 bases are a match to TRBD1. Germline CDR1 is KGHDR and CDR2 is SFDVKD. The CDR3 covers 16 residues. After removal of 4 bases from V and 3 bases from J, the junction contained 8 bases not matched to a gene.

This clonotype was found many times. The chain uses TRBV12-3 or TRBV12-4 and TRBJ1-1; D uncertain. CDR3 length: 15 residues. Trimming shortened V by 6 bases and J by 8 bases, and 22 bases separated the two germline ends. CDR3 residues: CASSLDVLPGSEAFF. The CDR3 DNA follows: TGTGCCAGCAGCCTAGACGTATTGCCGGGGAGCGAAGCTTTCTTT.

This clonotype was recorded only once. The genes are TRBV19 and TRBJ2-3; D is ambiguous. Germline values: CDR1 LNHDA, CDR2 SQIVND (reference sequence). V shed 8 bases and J shed 5 bases, with 20 bases lying between them. The CDR3 loop spans 15 amino acids. The CDR3 loop reads CASRPSRALGDTQYF. The CDR3 region has the DNA TGTGCCAGTCGACCCTCCCGGGCTTTGGGAGATACGCAGTATTTT.